Below, one T cell receptor (beta chain) is given with its context. What it recognizes is unknown. Sequence at one end of the junction differs from germline and may be a read error. Co-extracting RNA and DNA was done with about 20-34 mg of unsorted bulk tissue as input. The patients had histopathologically diagnosed primary liver carcinoma, and their disease was treated by surgical resection. The germline gives CDR1 MDHEN, CDR2 SYDVKM. The CDR3 contains 13 residues. The source of the sample is a study of tumor-infiltrating lymphocytes in primary liver carcinoma. Study-level background: Yields of productive TCRbeta reads ranged from roughly 3.5 to 7.13 million per sample and were similar across tissue types.

Using a constant-region primer together with ProtoScript II reverse transcriptase, TCR beta cDNA was made from roughly 500 ng of total RNA. Generation of the TCR beta libraries relied on three nested multiplex PCR rounds using slightly modified ARM-PCR. A C-beta reverse primer was combined with TRBV1-TRBV30 forward primers in the first two PCR rounds, and each round had approximately 10 cycles. Each CDR3 protein is one row after TCRdb ran MiXCR on the multiplex PCR reads. Of tens of thousands of distinct CDR3 sequences listed, approximately 71% were seen once; the top ten hold around 40%. Whole-study results and caveats: Significantly larger top-250-clone fractions were found in tumors than in blood (p = 0.039). It was tumor-adjacent and tumor-blood pairs that overlapped less than tumor region pairs did.

The source of this sequence is a woman between 25 and 40 years old with primary liver carcinoma and hepatitis B virus infection. The sequencing input was tumor-adjacent normal liver tissue. This rearrangement joins TRBV28 to TRBJ1-2, with D unresolved. CDR3 nucleotide sequence: TGTGCCTGCAGCTGGAGGAACCGGTATGGCTACACCTTC. It encodes CACSWRNRYGYTF.